These 15 T cell receptor beta chains came from one sample sequenced in a study of cytomegalovirus exposure and HLA in healthy donors. Primers included in the PCR were 60 Vbeta and 13 Jbeta primers. Repertoires were generated with immunoSEQ multiplex PCR, while TCRdb's copy carries only in-frame clones and drops some. The table includes some 140,000 clones, roughly 85% detected once. The sequenced material came from PBMCs. Source of these receptors: a man aged 35 to 55 in good health and CMV-seropositive.

J is TRBJ2-3 and V is TRBV25-1; maybe TRBD2 (5 bases). V lost 6 bases to trimming and J lost 4 bases, with 8 bases between them. The CDR3 consists of 12 residues. CDR1 and CDR2 (germline): MGHDK, SYGVNS. CDR3 bases: TGTGCCAGCAGGGGTAGCGCAGATACGCAGTATTTT. Translated, it gives CASRGSADTQYF. The entire variable domain, with the rest obtained from reference TRBV25-1 and TRBJ2-3, is as follows: EADIYQTPRYLVIGTGKKITLECSQTMGHDKMYWYQQDPGMELHLIHYSYGVNSTEKGDLSSESTVSRIRTEHFPLTLESARPSHTSQYLCASRGSADTQYFGPGTRLTVL.

This clone was recorded only once. V usage is TRBV2 and J usage is TRBJ1-6, with TRBD1 matching over 7 bases. The CDR3 length is 17 residues. Germline CDR1 SNHLY, CDR2 FYNNEI. The junction had 6 bases not matched to a gene; V was cut back by 4 bases and J by 0 bases. The CDR3 coding sequence is TGTGCCAGCAGTGGACAGGGTTTCACCTCCTATAATTCACCCCTCCACTTT. Encoded protein: CASSGQGFTSYNSPLHF.

The V and J genes are TRBV10-3 and TRBJ2-7, with D perhaps matching TRBD1 (6 bases). Trimming pared 2 bases from V and 5 bases from J, leaving 19 bases between. The CDR3 contains 16 residues. Germline assignment: CDR1 ENHRY and CDR2 SYGVKD. CDR3 protein: CAISETPDRPNHEQYF. As DNA, the CDR3 is TGTGCCATCAGTGAGACCCCGGACAGACCAAACCACGAGCAGTACTTC.

The J gene is TRBJ2-3, the V gene TRBV5-1; TRBD1 aligns across 10 bases. The CDR3 is 15 amino acids. V lost 5 bases and J lost 6; bases outside the gene matches: 9. Germline V gene sequence: CDR1 SGHRS, CDR2 YFSETQ. The chain's CDR3 is CASRLTGGSWDTQYF. CDR3 sequence (DNA): TGCGCCAGCAGGTTGACAGGGGGCAGTTGGGATACGCAGTATTTT.

This chain uses TRBV7-9 with TRBJ2-7; 7 bases align to TRBD2. The junction had 9 bases not matched to a gene; V was cut back by 5 bases and J by 5 bases. Germline V CDR1 and CDR2: SEHNR, FQNEAQ (reference sequence). The CDR3 contains 14 residues. CDR3: CASSLLAGVDEQYF. CDR3 in DNA: TGTGCCAGCAGCCTCCTCGCGGGAGTCGACGAGCAGTACTTC.

This clone was counted a few times. The chain carries TRBV6-5 and TRBJ1-5; no clear D gene. This CDR3 comprises 13 residues. Germline V gives CDR1 MNHEY, CDR2 SVGAGI. V was pared by 2 bases and J by 5 bases, with 7 bases between. This CDR3 reads CASSYVADQPQHF. CDR3 nucleotide sequence: TGTGCCAGCAGTTACGTCGCGGATCAGCCCCAGCATTTT.

This chain joins TRBV5-1 and TRBJ1-6, with D tentatively TRBD1 (5 bases). Germline V gene lookup returns CDR1 SGHRS and CDR2 YFSETQ. This CDR3 is built from 15 residues. V lost 2 bases to trimming and J lost 6 bases, with 12 bases between them. In DNA, the CDR3 is TGCGCCAGCAGCTTCAGTAGCAGGGTTAATTCACCCCTCCACTTT. This translates into CASSFSSRVNSPLHF.

This clone has a handful of counts. This sequence joins TRBV30 and TRBJ1-2, with 7 bases matching TRBD1. The germline V gene encodes CDR1 GTSNPN and CDR2 SVGIG (reference sequence). This CDR3 is 19 amino acids long. The junction had 29 bases not matched to a gene; V was cut back by 5 bases and J by 8 bases. CDR3 region: CAWLRDRVFDLQGFKGYTF. The CDR3 DNA reads TGTGCCTGGCTCCGGGACAGAGTTTTCGATCTACAGGGATTTAAAGGCTACACCTTC.

This clone appeared a few times. One junction end disagrees with the germline gene, perhaps due to a read error. CDR3 coding DNA: TGTTCCAGCAGCTTCCCCGGACAGAGGAACACTGAAGCTTTCTTT. This gives the protein CSSSFPGQRNTEAFF. V gene TRBV7-9 combines with J gene TRBJ1-1; tentative D call: TRBD1 (6 bases). Germline loops: CDR1 SEHNR, CDR2 FQNEAQ (reference sequence). This CDR3 has 15 residues.

The chain links TRBV6-4 to TRBJ2-3, with 11 positions matching TRBD1. This CDR3 has 15 residues. Germline CDR1 reads MRHNA; CDR2 reads SNTAGT. Trimming cost V 5 bases and J 7 bases; bases outside gene matches: 8. CDR3 in amino acids: CASSRGQGAENTQYF. The DNA for the CDR3 is TGTGCCAGCAGTAGAGGACAGGGGGCCGAGAATACGCAGTATTTT.

The chain combines TRBV5-1 with TRBJ2-1; D possibly corresponds to TRBD1 (5 bases). V was pared by 5 bases and J by 7 bases, with 10 bases between. Germline CDR1 is SGHRS and CDR2 is YFSETQ. This CDR3 contains 12 residues. The CDR3 coding sequence is TGCGCCAGCAGGGTCCAGGGTAATGAGCAGTTCTTC. As protein: CASRVQGNEQFF. The full variable domain, in which reference TRBV5-1 and TRBJ2-1 provide the parts outside the CDR3, is KAGVTQTPRYLIKTRGQQVTLSCSPISGHRSVSWYQQTPGQGLQFLFEYFSETQRNKGNFPGRFSGRQFSNSRSEMNVSTLELGDSALYLCASRVQGNEQFFGPGTRLTVL.

The chain carries TRBV18 and TRBJ2-7; 12 bases map to TRBD2. V shed 6 bases, J shed 5 bases, and the junction held 5 bases outside the gene matches. The CDR3 is 14 amino acids. Germline V CDR1 and CDR2: KGHSH, LQKENI. The CDR3 region is CASSRLAGVDEQYF. The CDR3 region has the DNA TGTGCCAGCTCGCGACTAGCGGGAGTGGACGAGCAGTACTTC.

CDR3 sequence (DNA): TGTGCCAGCAGCTCCTTAGCGGGAAAAGCGGAGACCCAGTACTTC. It translates to CASSSLAGKAETQYF. The chain is built from TRBV7-8 and TRBJ2-5, with 8 bases aligning to TRBD2. Germline-derived CDR1 and CDR2 are SGHVS and FQNEAQ. V lost 4 bases and J lost 5; bases outside the gene matches: 9. The CDR3 is 15 residues long.

This chain uses TRBV5-1 with TRBJ2-5, with 9 bases identical to TRBD2. This CDR3 comprises 17 residues. CDR1 and CDR2 (germline): SGHRS, YFSETQ. V dropped 5 bases and J dropped 5; count of bases not matched to a gene: 16. The chain's CDR3 is CASSPLAGPLSLETQYF. The CDR3 coding sequence is TGCGCCAGCAGTCCTCTAGCGGGGCCTCTGTCACTGGAGACCCAGTACTTC.

The J gene is TRBJ2-5, the V gene TRBV5-1, with D unresolved. The germline CDR1 and CDR2 sequences are SGHRS and YFSETQ. The germline V and J ends were trimmed by 0 bases and 1 base, with 7 bases remaining between them. CDR3 size: 14 residues. The CDR3 DNA reads as TGCGCCAGCAGCTTGGAACAGCCCCAAGAGACCCAGTACTTC. This sequence encodes CASSLEQPQETQYF. Supplemented by reference TRBV5-1 and TRBJ2-5, the full variable domain reads KAGVTQTPRYLIKTRGQQVTLSCSPISGHRSVSWYQQTPGQGLQFLFEYFSETQRNKGNFPGRFSGRQFSNSRSEMNVSTLELGDSALYLCASSLEQPQETQYFGPGTRLLVL.